The present entry profiles one T cell receptor (beta chain) with its context. The data are from a study of blood T cell repertoires in COVID-19. The germline V gene encodes CDR1 KGHDR and CDR2 SFDVKD. V was pared by 4 bases and J by 1 base, with 6 bases between. This CDR3 is built from 13 residues. Profiled with immunoSEQ multiplex PCR; TCRdb holds only in-frame clones, not every one. Among approximately 250,000 clones listed, 85% to 90% were seen once. The specimen was PBMCs or T cells enriched from blood (not recorded which). The genes are TRBV24-1 and TRBJ1-1; maybe TRBD1 (6 bases). The TCR sequence derives from a woman in her 30s with acute COVID-19. CDR3 coding DNA: TGTGCCACCAGTGAACAGGGGAACACTGAAGCTTTCTTT. Protein product: CATSEQGNTEAFF.